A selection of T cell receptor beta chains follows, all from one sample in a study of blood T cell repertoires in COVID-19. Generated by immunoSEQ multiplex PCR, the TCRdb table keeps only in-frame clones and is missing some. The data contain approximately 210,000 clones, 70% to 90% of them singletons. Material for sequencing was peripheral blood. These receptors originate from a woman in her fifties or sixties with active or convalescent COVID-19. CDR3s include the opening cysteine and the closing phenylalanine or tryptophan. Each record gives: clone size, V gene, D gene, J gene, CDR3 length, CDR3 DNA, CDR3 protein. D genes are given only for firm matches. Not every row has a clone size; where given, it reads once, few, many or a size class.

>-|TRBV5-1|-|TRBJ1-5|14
TGCGCCAGCAGAAGGGGTTTGGGCAATCAGCCCCAGCATTTT
CASRRGLGNQPQHF
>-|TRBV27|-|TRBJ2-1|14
TGTGCCAGCAGTTTGCGACTGCGCTACAATGAGCAGTTCTTC
CASSLRLRYNEQFF
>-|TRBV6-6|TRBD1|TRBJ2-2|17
TGTGCCAGCAGTCACCTGCCGGGACAGGGATGGACCGGGGAGCTGTTTTTT
CASSHLPGQGWTGELFF
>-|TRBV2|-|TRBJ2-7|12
TGTGCCAGCAGTGGACAGCGCTACGAGCAGTACTTC
CASSGQRYEQYF
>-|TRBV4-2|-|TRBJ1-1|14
TGTGCCAGCAGCCAAGGTCCAGACTACACTGAAGCTTTCTTT
CASSQGPDYTEAFF
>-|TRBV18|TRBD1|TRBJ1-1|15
TGTGCCAGCTCACCCCCCAGGGGGGTTTCCGCTGAAGCTTTCTTT
CASSPPRGVSAEAFF
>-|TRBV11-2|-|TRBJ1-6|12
TGTGCCAGCAGCTTCGAAGGGGCTCCCCTCCACTTT
CASSFEGAPLHF
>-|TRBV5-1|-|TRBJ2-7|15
TGCGCCAGCAGCCTGTCGGTGGCAGGTCCCTACGAGCAGTACTTC
CASSLSVAGPYEQYF
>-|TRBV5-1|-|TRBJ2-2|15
TGCGCCAGCAGCAGACTGACAGGGAGGATGCCGGAGCTGTTTTTT
CASSRLTGRMPELFF
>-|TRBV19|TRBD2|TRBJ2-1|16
TGTGCCAGTAGCCGGGGAGCGGGAGGGCCCTCGAATGAGCAGTTCTTC
CASSRGAGGPSNEQFF
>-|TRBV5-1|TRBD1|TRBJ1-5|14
TGCGCCAGCAGCTCTGGACAGGGTGATCAGCCCCAGCATTTT
CASSSGQGDQPQHF
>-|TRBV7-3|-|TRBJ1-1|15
TGTGCCAGCAGTGCCTTGGGAGGCCGGAACACTGAAGCTTTCTTT
CASSALGGRNTEAFF
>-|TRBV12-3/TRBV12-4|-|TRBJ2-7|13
TGTGCCAGCAGCTTAGGGGGCGCGGGAGAGCAGTACTTC
CASSLGGAGEQYF
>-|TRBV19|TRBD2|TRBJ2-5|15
TGTGCCAGTAGTAACCGGGGAGGGGCTCTGGAGACCCAGTACTTC
CASSNRGGALETQYF
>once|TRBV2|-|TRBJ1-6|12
TGTGCCAGCAATGGGGAGAGTTCACCCCTCCACTTT
CASNGESSPLHF
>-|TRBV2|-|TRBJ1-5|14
TGTGCCAGCAGCCGCGACATTCTGTATCAGCCCCAGCATTTT
CASSRDILYQPQHF
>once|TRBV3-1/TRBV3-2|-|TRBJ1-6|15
TGTGCCAGCAGCCAAGAAGGAACCGGGAATTCACCCCTCCACTTT
CASSQEGTGNSPLHF
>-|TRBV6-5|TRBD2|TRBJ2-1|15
TGTGCCAGCAGAGAGACGGGACTAGCGGGACATGAGCAGTTCTTC
CASRETGLAGHEQFF
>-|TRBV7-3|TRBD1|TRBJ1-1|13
TGTGCCAGCAGCTTCGGGACAGGAAGAGAAGCTTTCTTT
CASSFGTGREAFF
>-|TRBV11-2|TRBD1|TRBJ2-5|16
TGTGCCAGCAGCTTAGAGGGACAGGGGGCGACGGAGACCCAGTACTTC
CASSLEGQGATETQYF
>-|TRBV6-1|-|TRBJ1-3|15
TGTGCCAGCAGTGAAGACGGCAGGGCTGGAAACACCATATATTTT
CASSEDGRAGNTIYF
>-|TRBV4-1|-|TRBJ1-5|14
TGCGCCAGCAGCCAAGAAGTCAGAAATCAGCCCCAGCATTTT
CASSQEVRNQPQHF
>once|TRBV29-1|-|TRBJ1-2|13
TGCAGCGTTGACGGCAGGCAAAACTATGGCTACACCTTC
CSVDGRQNYGYTF
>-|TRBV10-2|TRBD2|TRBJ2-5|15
TGCGCCAGCAGGGTACTAGCGGGAGGGCCAGGGACCCAGTACTTC
CASRVLAGGPGTQYF
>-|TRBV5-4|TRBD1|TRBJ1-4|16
TGTGCCAGCAGCACCGACAGGGCCCCAACTAATGAAAAACTGTTTTTT
CASSTDRAPTNEKLFF
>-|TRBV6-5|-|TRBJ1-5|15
TGTGCCAGCAGGGCACCAGAGGGATTATATCAGCCCCAGCATTTT
CASRAPEGLYQPQHF
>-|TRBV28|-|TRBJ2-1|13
TGTGCCAGCAGTTTGACCCGAGCGTTTGAGCAGTTCTTC
CASSLTRAFEQFF
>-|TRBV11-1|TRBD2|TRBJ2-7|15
TGTGCCAGCAGCTTGTTTAGGCGGGAGTCCAACGAGCAGTACTTC
CASSLFRRESNEQYF
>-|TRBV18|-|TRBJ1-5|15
TGTGCCAGCTCATCCGACAGGTCCCCTGCTTCCCATCAGCATTTT
CASSSDRSPASHQHF
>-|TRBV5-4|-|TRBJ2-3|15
TGTGCCAGCAGCTTAAGTTCACTCCACACAGATACGCAGTATTTT
CASSLSSLHTDTQYF
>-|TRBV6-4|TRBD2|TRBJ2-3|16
TGTGCCAGCAGTGCCACCGGGGCGGGGGGAGCAGATACGCAGTATTTT
CASSATGAGGADTQYF
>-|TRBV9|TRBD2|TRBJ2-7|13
TGTGCCAGCAGTCGCGGGAGGACTGGAGAGCAGTACTTC
CASSRGRTGEQYF